A selection of T cell receptor beta chains follows, all from one sample in a study of T cells in Graves' hyperthyroidism and ophthalmopathy. MiXCR, applied by TCRdb to the multiplex PCR reads, yields one record per CDR3 protein. This sample has 500,000 to 600,000 distinct CDR3 sequences, with about 43% found just once. Sequencing was performed on peripheral blood or thyroid tissue (not recorded which). The origin of the receptors is a woman younger than 30 with Graves' hyperthyroidism. The CDR3 runs from the conserved cysteine through the conserved F or W. The D gene is left open where the match is weak. The size of a clone is reported for some rows only, either as once, few or many, or as a class for expanded clones.

d_call	j_call	clone_size	v_call	cdr3_nt	cdr3_aa
.	TRBJ1-1	.	TRBV20-1	TGCAGTGCTAGGGACAGACCCTTAGCTTTCTTT	CSARDRPLAFF
TRBD2	TRBJ2-2	many	TRBV20-1	TGCAGTGCTAGAACGGGGGGGGGCACCGGGGAGCTGTTTTTT	CSARTGGGTGELFF
TRBD1	TRBJ2-6	many	TRBV9	TGTGCCAGCAGCACACAGGGGGCGTCCGGGGCCAACGTCCTGACTTTC	CASSTQGASGANVLTF
.	TRBJ1-2	.	TRBV29-1	TGCAGCGTTGGGGGTCGTACGGGAAACTATGGCTACACCTTC	CSVGGRTGNYGYTF
.	TRBJ2-7	.	TRBV4-2	TGTGCCAGCAGCTTAGATGGTCATGGCTACGAGCAGTACTTC	CASSLDGHGYEQYF
.	TRBJ1-2	many	TRBV5-1	TGCGCCAGCAGCAGCGCTTCTAACTATGGCTACACCTTC	CASSSASNYGYTF
TRBD2	TRBJ2-7	.	TRBV7-9	TGTGCCAGCAGCTCGAGACTAGCGGTGTACGAGCAGTACTTC	CASSSRLAVYEQYF
.	TRBJ2-5	.	TRBV25-1	TGTGCCAGCAGTGAACGGGAAGCGCAAGAGACCCAGTACTTC	CASSEREAQETQYF
TRBD2	TRBJ2-7	few	TRBV5-1	TGCGCCAGCAGCCCCTGGCTAGCGGGAGTGTTCTCCTACGAGCAGTACTTC	CASSPWLAGVFSYEQYF
.	TRBJ1-2	many	TRBV5-1	TGCGCCAGCAGCTCAAGGATGGGGTATGGCTACACCTTC	CASSSRMGYGYTF
.	TRBJ1-4	few	TRBV6-5	TGTGCCAGCAGGACCCCCTGGCTCTCCTATGAAAAACTGTTTTTT	CASRTPWLSYEKLFF
.	TRBJ2-2	many	TRBV9	TGTGCCAGCAGCGAGAGGGTAGGGAACACCGGGGAGCTGTTTTTT	CASSERVGNTGELFF
TRBD1	TRBJ2-7	many	TRBV19	TGTGCCAGTAGTGCATACAGGGGGCTCGCCTACGAGCAGTACTTC	CASSAYRGLAYEQYF
.	TRBJ1-2	.	TRBV10-3	TGTGCCATCAAGGGGGGTTCAGGGGCGGACTATGGCTACACCTTC	CAIKGGSGADYGYTF
.	TRBJ2-7	few	TRBV30	TGTGCCTGGAGTGTCACCGGGACCCCCTACGAGCAGTACTTC	CAWSVTGTPYEQYF
.	TRBJ2-2	.	TRBV7-3	TGTGCCAGCAGCTATGGGGGGATGAACACCGGGGAGCTGTTTTTT	CASSYGGMNTGELFF
TRBD2	TRBJ2-7	many	TRBV6-5	TGTGCCAGCAGTCCCCCCGGTCTAGCGGGAGGGGAGCAGTACTTC	CASSPPGLAGGEQYF
.	TRBJ1-1	.	TRBV10-3	TGTGCCATCAGGGGATCAAACACTGAAGCTTTCTTT	CAIRGSNTEAFF
.	TRBJ2-7	many	TRBV5-8	TGTGCCAGCAGCCATGGGTCTTCCTACGAGCAGTACTTC	CASSHGSSYEQYF
.	TRBJ1-2	.	TRBV29-1	TGCAGCGTTGAAGAACGGGCAGGGCAGGATGGCTACACCTTC	CSVEERAGQDGYTF
TRBD2	TRBJ2-5	.	TRBV5-1	TGCGCCAGCAGCTTGGGGACTAGCGGGAGATTGGGCCAGTACTTC	CASSLGTSGRLGQYF
TRBD1	TRBJ2-1	.	TRBV7-9	TGTGCCAGCAGCTCCCGGGACAGGGACACCTACAATGAGCAGTTCTTC	CASSSRDRDTYNEQFF
.	TRBJ2-7	.	TRBV29-1	TGCAGCGGCAGGGGACATGGGGAGCAGTACTTC	CSGRGHGEQYF
TRBD1	TRBJ1-2	many	TRBV19	TGTGCCAGTAGTTCCGACAGGGGCCGTGGCGGCTACACCTTC	CASSSDRGRGGYTF
TRBD1	TRBJ2-7	many	TRBV7-6	TGTGCCAGCAGCTTGGGGACAGGGGGAGGCTACGAGCAGTACTTC	CASSLGTGGGYEQYF
TRBD1	TRBJ1-5	many	TRBV10-1	TGCGCCATCTTTTTCCGGGACAGGGAAGAAAGTAGCAATCAGCCCCAGCATTTT	CAIFFRDREESSNQPQHF